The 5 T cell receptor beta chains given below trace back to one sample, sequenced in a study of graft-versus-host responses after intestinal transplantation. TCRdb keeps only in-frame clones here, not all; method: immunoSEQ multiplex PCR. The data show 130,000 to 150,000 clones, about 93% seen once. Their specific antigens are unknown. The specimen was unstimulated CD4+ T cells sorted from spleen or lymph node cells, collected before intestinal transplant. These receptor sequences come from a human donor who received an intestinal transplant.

The CDR3 nucleotides read TGCGCCAGCAGCACTCCGGGACTAGAAGCCTACGAGCAGTACTTC. It codes for CASSTPGLEAYEQYF. This chain joins TRBV5-1 and TRBJ2-7; 8 positions match TRBD2. The CDR3 totals 15 residues. Germline trimming cut 4 bases from V and 2 bases from J; bases unmatched to any gene: 8. Germline CDR1 reads SGHRS; CDR2 reads YFSETQ.

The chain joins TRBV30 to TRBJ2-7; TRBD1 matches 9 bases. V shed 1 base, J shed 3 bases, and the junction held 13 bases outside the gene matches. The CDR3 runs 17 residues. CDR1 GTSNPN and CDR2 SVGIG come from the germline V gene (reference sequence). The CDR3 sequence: CAWSAGQGFSAGYEQYF. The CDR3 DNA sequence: TGTGCCTGGAGTGCGGGACAGGGTTTTTCGGCCGGCTACGAGCAGTACTTC.

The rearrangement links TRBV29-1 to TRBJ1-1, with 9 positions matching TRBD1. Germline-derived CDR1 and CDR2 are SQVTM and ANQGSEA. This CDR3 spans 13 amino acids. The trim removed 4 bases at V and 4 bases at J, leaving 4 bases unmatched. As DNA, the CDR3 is TGCAGCGTTGCCCCGACAGGGGGCACTGAAGCTTTCTTT. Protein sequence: CSVAPTGGTEAFF.

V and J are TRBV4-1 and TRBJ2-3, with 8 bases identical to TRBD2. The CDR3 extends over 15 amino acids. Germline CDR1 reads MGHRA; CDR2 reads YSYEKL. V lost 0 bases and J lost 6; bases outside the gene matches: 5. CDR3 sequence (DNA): TGCGCCAGCAGCCAAGAGCCACGACTAGCGGATACGCAGTATTTT. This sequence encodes CASSQEPRLADTQYF.

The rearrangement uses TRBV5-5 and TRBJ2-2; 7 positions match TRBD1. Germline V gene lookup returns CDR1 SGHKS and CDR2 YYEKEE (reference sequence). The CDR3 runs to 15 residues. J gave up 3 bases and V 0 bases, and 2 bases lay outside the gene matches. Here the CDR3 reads CASSLDQGDTGELFF. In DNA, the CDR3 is TGTGCCAGCAGCTTGGACCAGGGGGACACCGGGGAGCTGTTTTTT.